This T cell receptor beta chain originates from a study of blood T cell repertoires in COVID-19. On the study more broadly: From the United States, Italy and Spain came samples of acute and convalescent COVID-19. Sources were T cells, B-cell-depleted T cells, or PBMCs; the material itself was cDNA or gDNA.

In the original analysis: Estimation of nucleated cell counts relied on the amplification of reference gene primers. Repertoires were generated with immunoSEQ multiplex PCR, while TCRdb's copy carries only in-frame clones and drops some. V, J and clone size are those of that table, while D and trimming were read from the DNA. This repertoire shows about 180,000 clones, roughly 85% found once; its top ten account for about 10%. Per germline, CDR1 LGHNA and CDR2 YNFKEQ. Trimming cost V 1 base and J 5 bases; bases outside gene matches: 13. The CDR3 is made up of 17 amino acids. Sample: peripheral blood. V and J are TRBV4-2 and TRBJ2-5; 7 nucleotides match TRBD1. The clonotype originates from a human donor with active or convalescent COVID-19. The donor label of this sample is uncertain. Here the CDR3 reads CASSQGRSAGGGETQYF. CDR3 DNA: TGTGCCAGCAGCCAAGGACGTTCGGCAGGGGGTGGGGAGACCCAGTACTTC.